One T cell receptor beta chain is described in this entry. The record originates from a study of blood T cell repertoires in COVID-19. Per the original methods: Estimation of nucleated cell counts relied on the amplification of reference gene primers. Data came from immunoSEQ multiplex PCR; TCRdb stores just in-frame clones and leaves some out. The V and J calls and clone size were taken over from that table, and D and trimming were inferred from the DNA. This table has 25,000 to 35,000 clones, roughly 70% appearing once. The CDR3 spans 18 residues. The V end was cut by 1 base, the J end by 3 bases, with 19 bases between. The germline V gene has CDR1 SGDLS and CDR2 YYNGEE.

This sequence was found in a boy aged 2-15 years with active or convalescent COVID-19. The chain couples TRBV9 to TRBJ1-4; TRBD1 is a possible D gene (5 bases). Sequencing was done on a sample of peripheral blood. CDR3 loop: CASSVNIQGETPNEKLFF. The CDR3 DNA reads TGTGCCAGCAGCGTAAATATCCAGGGCGAAACCCCTAATGAAAAACTGTTTTTT.